The 30 T cell receptor beta chains below were found in one sample sequenced in a study of naive and memory T cell subsets. Blood and skin TCR RNA was reverse transcribed with alpha and beta constant primers. TCRdb reanalysed the 5' RACE reads using MiXCR and keeps one entry per CDR3 protein. The table shows over 20,000 distinct CDR3 sequences, with around 25% occurring only once. Adult healthy volunteers gave 2.5 ml peripheral blood for whole-blood RNA. The receptors come from a female donor in good health.

This clonotype has only a few counts. The V gene is TRBV29-1, the J gene TRBJ2-1; D unresolved. Germline V lookup: CDR1 SQVTM, CDR2 ANQGSEA. The CDR3 has 15 residues. Deletions cut 6 bases from V and 0 bases from J, with 15 bases between. The CDR3, as DNA: TGCAGCGTAGTACCTCAGACCGCCTCCTACAATGAGCAGTTCTTC. This codes for CSVVPQTASYNEQFF.

This clonotype has more than one count but fewer than ten. The gene calls are TRBV20-1 and TRBJ2-7; 9 bases match TRBD1. Unmatched junction bases numbered 4, after V lost 1 base and J lost 6 bases. The CDR3 length is 13 residues. The germline CDR1 and CDR2 sequences are DFQATT and SNEGSKA (reference sequence). DNA of the CDR3: TGCAGTGCTAGAGGGACAGGGGAACCCGAGCAGTACTTC. It yields the protein CSARGTGEPEQYF.

This clonotype is labeled as medium-sized (0.01 to 0.1%). V usage is TRBV6-6 and J usage is TRBJ2-5; no reliable D call. With 4 bases removed from V and 5 bases from J, the gap between germline ends came to 14 bases. The CDR3 runs to 14 residues. In germline, CDR1 is MNHNY, CDR2 SVGAGI (reference sequence). In DNA form, the CDR3 reads TGTGCCAGCAGTTTCTCGCATGCGAGGGAGACCCAGTACTTC. As protein: CASSFSHARETQYF.

This clonotype is classed as medium-sized (0.01 to 0.1%). The genes are TRBV6-5 and TRBJ1-1; 8 nucleotides line up with TRBD1. CDR1 and CDR2 from the germline V gene are MNHEY and SVGAGI. V shed 1 base, J shed 7 bases, and the junction held 14 bases outside the gene matches. The CDR3 has 17 amino acids. The CDR3 bases are TGTGCCAGCAGTTACTTAAGGACAGGGTACTTCCCTGATGAAGCTTTCTTT. It encodes CASSYLRTGYFPDEAFF.

This clonotype showed up just a few times. V and J are TRBV20-1 and TRBJ1-1, with D possibly being TRBD1 (5 bases). Germline CDR1 and CDR2: DFQATT and SNEGSKA (reference sequence). Trimming removed 5 bases from V and 2 bases from J, with 9 bases in between. The CDR3 totals 12 residues. The CDR3: CSAAGPNTEAFF. CDR3 sequence (DNA): TGCAGTGCTGCGGGACCAAACACTGAAGCTTTCTTT.

As DNA, the CDR3 is TGTGCCAGCAGTTACGAGGGGCCACAAGAGACCCAGTACTTC. Translated, it gives CASSYEGPQETQYF. This chain uses TRBV6-2 or TRBV6-3 with TRBJ2-5; D tentatively fits TRBD1 or TRBD2 (5 bases each). This CDR3 spans 14 amino acids. CDR1 and CDR2 (germline): MNHEY, SVGEGT. Trimming took 2 bases from V and 2 from J, leaving 9 bases between them.

This rearrangement joins TRBV10-3 to TRBJ2-7; 8 bases match TRBD1. In germline, CDR1 is ENHRY, CDR2 SYGVKD. Germline trimming cut 8 bases from V and 6 bases from J; bases unmatched to any gene: 12. This CDR3 has 14 residues. The CDR3 DNA reads TGTGCCATCGACCTGGGGACAGGAATGGGCGAGCAGTACTTC. Its translation: CAIDLGTGMGEQYF.

At least ten counts were recorded for this clonotype. This rearrangement joins TRBV11-2 to TRBJ2-5; TRBD2 aligns across 9 bases. J was trimmed by 3 bases and V by 1 base; bases with no gene match: 6. The CDR3 consists of 16 residues. Germline V CDR1 and CDR2: SGHAT, FQNNGV. CDR3 protein: CASSLARLAEKETQYF. The CDR3 bases are TGTGCCAGCAGCTTAGCCAGACTAGCGGAAAAAGAGACCCAGTACTTC.

This clonotype was counted ten times or more. The CDR3 loop reads CASSTGSWNTEAFF. DNA of the CDR3: TGTGCCAGCAGTACAGGCTCCTGGAACACTGAAGCTTTCTTT. The V and J genes are TRBV12-3 or TRBV12-4 and TRBJ1-1, with D tentatively TRBD1 (5 bases). Trimming removed 5 bases from V and 1 base from J, with 11 bases in between. The CDR3 has 14 residues.

This clonotype was detected many times. The J gene is TRBJ2-7, the V gene TRBV5-1; D remains ambiguous. Germline CDR1 reads SGHRS; CDR2 reads YFSETQ. This CDR3 is 13 amino acids long. V was trimmed by 0 bases and J by 3 bases, leaving 7 bases between them. Written as DNA, the CDR3 is TGCGCCAGCAGCTTGGTAGCAGACTACGAGCAGTACTTC. Protein: CASSLVADYEQYF. The variable domain in full, with the rest retrieved from reference TRBV5-1 and TRBJ2-7, is KAGVTQTPRYLIKTRGQQVTLSCSPISGHRSVSWYQQTPGQGLQFLFEYFSETQRNKGNFPGRFSGRQFSNSRSEMNVSTLELGDSALYLCASSLVADYEQYFGPGTRLTVT.

This clonotype has at least ten counts. The CDR3 nucleotides are TGCAGTGCTGTGACCCTAATGCCGGATACGCAGTATTTT. Its protein product is CSAVTLMPDTQYF. The chain recombines TRBV20-1 with TRBJ2-3; no clear D. The V gene lost 5 bases and the J gene lost 6 bases, with 15 bases spanning the gap. This CDR3 region has 13 residues. The germline gives CDR1 DFQATT, CDR2 SNEGSKA (reference sequence).

This clonotype was seen at least ten times. The chain employs TRBV27 and TRBJ2-7; maybe TRBD1 (5 bases). Per the germline V gene, CDR1 is MNHEY and CDR2 is SMNVEV (reference sequence). Deletions cut 0 bases from V and 2 bases from J, with 14 bases between. CDR3 length: 16 residues. The CDR3 protein is CASSLSLAGMAYEQYF. The CDR3 nucleotides are TGTGCCAGCAGTTTATCTCTGGCAGGGATGGCCTACGAGCAGTACTTC.

This clonotype came up many times. The V call is TRBV7-2, the J call TRBJ2-5; TRBD1 matches at 10 bases. The J segment lost 0 bases and the V segment lost 6 bases, leaving 4 bases of the junction unmatched. Germline CDR1 and CDR2: SGHTA and FQGNSA. This CDR3 spans 15 amino acids. This CDR3 is CASSGQGVDQETQYF. The CDR3 bases are TGTGCCAGCAGTGGACAGGGGGTTGACCAAGAGACCCAGTACTTC.

In this sample, this clonotype turned up many times. A much larger clone lies a single base off, so this may be a read error. This chain joins TRBV20-1 and TRBJ1-5; 9 bases align to TRBD1. The CDR3 runs to 13 residues. The germline V gene has CDR1 DFQATT and CDR2 SNEGSKA (reference sequence). The CDR3 reads CSARTGVSQPQNF. The CDR3 nucleotides are TGCAGTGCTCGGACAGGGGTGTCTCAGCCCCAGAATTTT.

This clonotype was counted many times. V usage is TRBV29-1 and J usage is TRBJ1-5, with D tentatively TRBD1 (6 bases). The CDR3 is 13 residues long. V lost 4 bases to trimming and J lost 1 base, with 8 bases between them. The V gene's germline CDR1 is SQVTM and CDR2 ANQGSEA. CDR3 DNA: TGCAGCGTTGCAGGGGAAAGCAATCAGCCCCAGCATTTT. Its protein is CSVAGESNQPQHF.

A few counts support this clonotype. This sequence joins TRBV20-1 and TRBJ2-7; D is undetermined. V shed 3 bases and J shed 3 bases, with 15 bases lying between them. This CDR3 region has 14 residues. The germline V gene has CDR1 DFQATT and CDR2 SNEGSKA (reference sequence). DNA of the CDR3: TGCAGTGCTAGCCCCAGAGCATTCAACTACGAGCAGTACTTC. Encoded protein: CSASPRAFNYEQYF.

This clonotype has just one count. The rearrangement uses TRBV7-8 and TRBJ2-1; 10 nucleotides match TRBD1. The CDR3 is 15 residues long. Losses at the gene ends were 4 bases for V and 7 bases for J; bases not matched to a gene: 7. The germline CDR1 and CDR2 sequences are SGHVS and FQNEAQ. CDR3 bases: TGTGCCAGCAGCTCCTTGGGACAGGGGTGGAATGAGCAGTTCTTC. It encodes CASSSLGQGWNEQFF.

This clonotype was seen repeatedly, ten times or more. CDR3 protein: CSAAMAEAFF. The CDR3 DNA sequence: TGCAGTGCCGCAATGGCTGAAGCTTTCTTT. The J gene is TRBJ1-1, the V gene TRBV20-1; D is unclear. The CDR3 spans 10 residues. Trimming stripped 6 bases from V and 6 bases from J, with 8 bases between. Per germline, CDR1 DFQATT and CDR2 SNEGSKA (reference sequence).

In this sample, this clonotype turned up a few times. CDR3 protein: CASSPLLAGRPGEQFF. The CDR3, as DNA: TGTGCCAGCAGCCCTCTACTAGCGGGGCGGCCGGGGGAGCAGTTCTTC. The V gene is TRBV6-5, the J gene TRBJ2-1, with TRBD2 identical over 10 bases. This CDR3 has 16 amino acids. Per the germline V gene, CDR1 is MNHEY and CDR2 is SVGAGI. The V segment lost 6 bases and the J segment 10 bases; nucleotides outside the gene matches: 15.

This clonotype has only a few counts. The gene calls are TRBV29-1 and TRBJ2-1; D is uncertain. The V gene lost 1 base and the J gene lost 8 bases, with 6 bases spanning the gap. Germline V lookup: CDR1 SQVTM, CDR2 ANQGSEA. The CDR3 spans 11 residues. The CDR3 coding sequence is TGCAGCGTTGAAGTGTGGGATGAGCAGTTCTTC. Translated: CSVEVWDEQFF.

This clonotype was found many times. J is TRBJ2-1 and V is TRBV29-1; 11 nucleotides align to TRBD2. Germline V gene sequence: CDR1 SQVTM, CDR2 ANQGSEA. This CDR3 is 15 amino acids long. J gave up 5 bases and V 1 base, and 4 bases lay outside the gene matches. The CDR3 spells CSVEVTSGRNNEQFF. The CDR3 DNA reads TGCAGCGTTGAAGTAACTAGCGGGAGAAACAATGAGCAGTTCTTC.

V usage is TRBV18 and J usage is TRBJ1-2; 7 bases align to TRBD1. Germline V gene data show CDR1 as KGHSH and CDR2 as LQKENI. CDR3 length: 15 amino acids. With 3 bases clipped from V and 2 bases from J, the junction kept 6 bases outside the gene matches. The CDR3: CASSPLGQPNYGYTF. CDR3 bases: TGTGCCAGCTCACCTTTGGGACAGCCGAACTATGGCTACACCTTC.

The chain is built from TRBV9 and TRBJ1-1; no reliable D call. The CDR3 spans 12 residues. V dropped 3 bases and J dropped 3 bases, with 6 bases sitting between them. Germline V gene data show CDR1 as SGDLS and CDR2 as YYNGEE. CDR3 coding DNA: TGTGCCAGCAGCGCCGATTACACTGAAGCTTTCTTT. It codes for CASSADYTEAFF.

J is TRBJ1-1 and V is TRBV7-2; D is unclear. From germline, CDR1 is SGHTA and CDR2 FQGNSA. The CDR3 covers 15 residues. The germline V and J ends were trimmed by 5 bases and 0 bases, with 13 bases remaining between them. The CDR3 region has the DNA TGTGCCAGCAGCCCGCAGATGATAATGAACACTGAAGCTTTCTTT. Translation gives CASSPQMIMNTEAFF.

This clonotype came up a few times. The V and J genes are TRBV29-1 and TRBJ1-1; TRBD1 matches at 10 bases. CDR3 size: 13 residues. Losses at the gene ends were 6 bases for V and 5 bases for J; bases not matched to a gene: 6. Germline V gene data show CDR1 as SQVTM and CDR2 as ANQGSEA. The CDR3 DNA follows: TGCAGCGTCCAGACAGGGGGCGCAACTGAAGCTTTCTTT. Residues: CSVQTGGATEAFF.

The sample holds many counts of this clonotype. The chain employs TRBV29-1 and TRBJ2-7, with unresolved D. The CDR3 totals 11 residues. The germline V and J ends were trimmed by 0 bases and 3 bases, with 3 bases remaining between them. Per germline, CDR1 SQVTM and CDR2 ANQGSEA. CDR3 residues: CSVEDSYEQYF. The CDR3 region has the DNA TGCAGCGTTGAAGACAGCTACGAGCAGTACTTC.

This clonotype was detected only a few times. This chain links TRBV20-1 with TRBJ1-2; D not certain. Trimming took 8 bases from V and 7 from J, leaving 8 bases between them. The germline CDR1 and CDR2 sequences are DFQATT and SNEGSKA (reference sequence). The CDR3 has 9 amino acids. The CDR3 region has the DNA TGCAGTACTGATAGTGGCTACACCTTC. Its translation: CSTDSGYTF.

This clonotype has a count of ten or more. This chain joins TRBV6-5 and TRBJ2-5, with 12 bases fitting TRBD2. Germline CDR1 and CDR2: MNHEY and SVGAGI. The CDR3 contains 13 residues. The junction had 5 bases not matched to a gene; V was cut back by 7 bases and J by 8 bases. CDR3 DNA: TGTGCCAGCACCCAACTAGCGGGGGGTACCCAGTACTTC. Translating gives CASTQLAGGTQYF.

This clonotype is medium-sized (0.01 to 0.1%) in the sample. The chain has TRBV6-2 or TRBV6-3 and TRBJ2-1; D gene uncertain. Germline CDR1 MNHEY, CDR2 SVGEGT. The CDR3 runs to 15 residues. Trimming took off 4 bases at V and 4 bases at J, with 14 bases between the two ends. The CDR3 here is CASSSVGRPYNEQFF. CDR3 DNA: TGTGCCAGCAGTTCCGTGGGAAGGCCTTACAATGAGCAGTTCTTC.

This rearrangement joins TRBV20-1 to TRBJ2-5; 9 nucleotides match TRBD2. This CDR3 spans 16 amino acids. Germline loops: CDR1 DFQATT, CDR2 SNEGSKA (reference sequence). V was clipped by 4 bases and J by 1 base; unmatched bases: 10. The CDR3 DNA reads as TGCAGTGCTACCCAGGGTAGCGGGGGTCCCCAAGAGACCCAGTACTTC. This translates into CSATQGSGGPQETQYF.